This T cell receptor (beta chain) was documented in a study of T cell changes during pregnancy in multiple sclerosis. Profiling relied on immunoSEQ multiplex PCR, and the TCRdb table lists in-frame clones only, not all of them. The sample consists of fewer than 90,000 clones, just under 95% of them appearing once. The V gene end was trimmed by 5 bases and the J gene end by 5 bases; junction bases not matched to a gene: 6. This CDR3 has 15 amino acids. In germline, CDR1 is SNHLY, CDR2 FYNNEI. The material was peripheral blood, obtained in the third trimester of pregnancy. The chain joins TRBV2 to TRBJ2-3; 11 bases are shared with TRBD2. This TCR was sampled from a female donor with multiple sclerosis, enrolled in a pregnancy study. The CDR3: CASSLLAGGGDTQYF. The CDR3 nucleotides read TGTGCCAGCAGTCTCTTAGCGGGAGGGGGAGATACGCAGTATTTT.